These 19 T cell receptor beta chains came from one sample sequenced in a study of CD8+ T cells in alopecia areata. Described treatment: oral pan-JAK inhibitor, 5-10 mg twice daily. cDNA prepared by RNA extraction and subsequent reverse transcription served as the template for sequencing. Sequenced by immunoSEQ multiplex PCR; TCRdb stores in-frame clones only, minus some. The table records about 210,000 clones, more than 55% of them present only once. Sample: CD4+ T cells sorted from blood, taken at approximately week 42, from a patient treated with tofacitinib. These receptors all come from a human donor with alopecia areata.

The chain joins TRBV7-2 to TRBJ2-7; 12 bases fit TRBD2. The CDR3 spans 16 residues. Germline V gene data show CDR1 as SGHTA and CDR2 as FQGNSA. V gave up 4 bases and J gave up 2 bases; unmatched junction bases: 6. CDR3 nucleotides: TGTGCCAGCAGCTCCCCTAGCGGGGGGGATCCCTACGAGCAGTACTTC. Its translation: CASSSPSGGDPYEQYF.

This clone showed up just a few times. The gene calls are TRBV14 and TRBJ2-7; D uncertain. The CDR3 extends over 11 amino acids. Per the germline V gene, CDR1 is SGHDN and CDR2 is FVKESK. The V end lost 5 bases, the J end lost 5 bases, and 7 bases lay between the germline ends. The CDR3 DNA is TGTGCCAGCAGCAAGTCCCACGAGCAGTACTTC. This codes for CASSKSHEQYF.

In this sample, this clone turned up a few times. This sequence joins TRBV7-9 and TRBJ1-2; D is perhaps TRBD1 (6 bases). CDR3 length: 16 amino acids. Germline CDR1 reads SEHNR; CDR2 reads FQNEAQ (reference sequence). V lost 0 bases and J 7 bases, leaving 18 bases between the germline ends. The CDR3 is CASSLAPLERTVGYTF. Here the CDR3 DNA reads TGTGCCAGCAGCTTAGCGCCTCTGGAACGGACAGTTGGCTACACCTTC.

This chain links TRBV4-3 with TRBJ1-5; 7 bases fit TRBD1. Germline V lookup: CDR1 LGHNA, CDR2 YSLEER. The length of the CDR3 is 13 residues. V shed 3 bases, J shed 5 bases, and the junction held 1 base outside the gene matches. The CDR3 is CASSHGTDQPQHF. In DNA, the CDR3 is TGCGCCAGCAGCCACGGGACAGATCAGCCCCAGCATTTT.

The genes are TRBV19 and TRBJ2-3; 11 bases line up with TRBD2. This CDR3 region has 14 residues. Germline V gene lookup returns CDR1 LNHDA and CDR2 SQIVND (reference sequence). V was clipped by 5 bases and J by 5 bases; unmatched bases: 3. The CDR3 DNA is TGTGCCAGTAGTTACACTAGCGGGGGAGATACGCAGTATTTT. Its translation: CASSYTSGGDTQYF.

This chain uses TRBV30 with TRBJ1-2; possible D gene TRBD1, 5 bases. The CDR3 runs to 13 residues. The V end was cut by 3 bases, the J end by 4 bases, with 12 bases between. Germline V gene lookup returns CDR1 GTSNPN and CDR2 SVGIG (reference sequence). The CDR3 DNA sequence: TGTGCCTGGAGACAAACGGGGACCTATGGCTACACCTTC. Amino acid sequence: CAWRQTGTYGYTF. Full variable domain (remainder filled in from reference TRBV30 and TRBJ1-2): SQTIHQWPATLVQPVGSPLSLECTVEGTSNPNLYWYRQAAGRGLQLLFYSVGIGQISSEVPQNLSASRPQDRQFILSSKKLLLSDSGFYLCAWRQTGTYGYTFGSGTRLTVV.

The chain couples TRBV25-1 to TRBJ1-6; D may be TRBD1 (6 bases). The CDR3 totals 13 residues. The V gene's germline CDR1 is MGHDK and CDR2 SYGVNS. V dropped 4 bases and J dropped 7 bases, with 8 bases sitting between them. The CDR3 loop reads CASSGTGNSPLHF. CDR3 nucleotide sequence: TGTGCCAGCAGTGGAACAGGGAATTCACCCCTCCACTTT.

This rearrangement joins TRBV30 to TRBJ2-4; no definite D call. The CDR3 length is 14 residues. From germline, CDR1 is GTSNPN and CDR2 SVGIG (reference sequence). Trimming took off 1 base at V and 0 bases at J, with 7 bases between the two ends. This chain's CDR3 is CAWSGTPAKNIQYF. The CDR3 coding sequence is TGTGCCTGGAGTGGTACCCCAGCCAAAAACATTCAGTACTTC.

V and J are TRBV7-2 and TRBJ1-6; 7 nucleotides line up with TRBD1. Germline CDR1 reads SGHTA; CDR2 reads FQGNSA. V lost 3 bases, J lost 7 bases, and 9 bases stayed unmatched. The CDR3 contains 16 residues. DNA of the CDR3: TGTGCCAGCAGCTTGGACGGACAGGCGGTAAATTCACCCCTCCACTTT. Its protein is CASSLDGQAVNSPLHF.

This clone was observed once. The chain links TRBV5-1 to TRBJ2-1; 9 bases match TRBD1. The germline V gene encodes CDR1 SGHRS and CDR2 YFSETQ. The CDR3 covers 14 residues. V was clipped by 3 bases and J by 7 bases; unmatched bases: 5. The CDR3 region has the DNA TGCGCCAGCAGCTCACAGGGGGCTACGAATGAGCAGTTCTTC. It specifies CASSSQGATNEQFF.

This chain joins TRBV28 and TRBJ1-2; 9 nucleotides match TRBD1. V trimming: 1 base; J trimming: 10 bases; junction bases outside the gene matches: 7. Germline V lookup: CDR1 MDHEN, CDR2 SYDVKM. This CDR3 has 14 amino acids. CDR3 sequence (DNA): TGTGCCAGCAGTTTATCGGGGACAGGGTCATCCTACACCTTC. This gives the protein CASSLSGTGSSYTF.

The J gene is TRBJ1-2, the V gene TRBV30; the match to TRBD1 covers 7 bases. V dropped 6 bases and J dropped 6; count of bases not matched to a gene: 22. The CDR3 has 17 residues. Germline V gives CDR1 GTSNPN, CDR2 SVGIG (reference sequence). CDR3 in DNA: TGTGCCTGCAGACAGGGTTTTTACACCGACGCAGAGAATGGCTACACCTTC. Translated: CACRQGFYTDAENGYTF.

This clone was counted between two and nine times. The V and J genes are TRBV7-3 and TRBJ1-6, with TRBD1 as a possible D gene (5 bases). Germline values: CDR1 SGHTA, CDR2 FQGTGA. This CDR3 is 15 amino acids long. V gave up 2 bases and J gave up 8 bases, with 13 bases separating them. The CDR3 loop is CASSLYPGRDSPLHF. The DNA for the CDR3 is TGTGCCAGCAGCTTATATCCAGGGAGGGATTCACCCCTCCACTTT.

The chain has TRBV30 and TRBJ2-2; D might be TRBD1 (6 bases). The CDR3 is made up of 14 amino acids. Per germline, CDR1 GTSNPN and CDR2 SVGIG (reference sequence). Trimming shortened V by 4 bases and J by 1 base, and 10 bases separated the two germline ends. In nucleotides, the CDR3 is TGTGCCTGGATCGGGACATTGAACACCGGGGAGCTGTTTTTT. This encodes CAWIGTLNTGELFF.

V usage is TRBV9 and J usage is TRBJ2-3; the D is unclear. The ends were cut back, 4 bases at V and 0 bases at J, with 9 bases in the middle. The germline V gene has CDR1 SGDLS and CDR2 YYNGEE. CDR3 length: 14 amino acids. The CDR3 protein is CASSLKTSTDTQYF. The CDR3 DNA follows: TGTGCCAGCAGCCTTAAAACTAGCACAGATACGCAGTATTTT. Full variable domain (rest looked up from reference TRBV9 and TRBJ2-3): DSGVTQTPKHLITATGQRVTLRCSPRSGDLSVYWYQQSLDQGLQFLIQYYNGEERAKGNILERFSAQQFPDLHSELNLSSLELGDSALYFCASSLKTSTDTQYFGPGTRLTVL.

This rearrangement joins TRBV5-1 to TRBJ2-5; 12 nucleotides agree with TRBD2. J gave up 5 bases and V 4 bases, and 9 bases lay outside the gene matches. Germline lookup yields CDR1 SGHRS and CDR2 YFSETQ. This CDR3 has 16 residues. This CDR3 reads CASSPASGGAGETQYF. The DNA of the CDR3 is TGCGCCAGCAGCCCCGCTAGCGGGGGGGCCGGGGAGACCCAGTACTTC.

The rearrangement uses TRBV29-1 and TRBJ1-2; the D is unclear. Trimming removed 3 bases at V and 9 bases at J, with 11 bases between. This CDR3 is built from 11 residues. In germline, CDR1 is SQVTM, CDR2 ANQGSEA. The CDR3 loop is CSVDGPASYTF. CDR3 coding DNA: TGCAGCGTTGATGGACCGGCGAGCTACACCTTC.

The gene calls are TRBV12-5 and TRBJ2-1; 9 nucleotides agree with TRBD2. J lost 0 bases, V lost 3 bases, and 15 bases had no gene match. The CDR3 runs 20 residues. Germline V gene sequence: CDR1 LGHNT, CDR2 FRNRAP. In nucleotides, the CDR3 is TGTGCTAGTGGTTTTGGTCGCGGTAGCGGGGGCGCGAGCTCCTACAATGAGCAGTTCTTC. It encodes CASGFGRGSGGASSYNEQFF.

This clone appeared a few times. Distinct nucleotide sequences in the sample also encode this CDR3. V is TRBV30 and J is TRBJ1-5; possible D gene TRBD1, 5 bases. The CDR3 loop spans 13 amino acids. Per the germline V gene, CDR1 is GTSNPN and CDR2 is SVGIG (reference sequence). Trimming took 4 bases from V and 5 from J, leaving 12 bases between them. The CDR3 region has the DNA TGTGCCTGGACCGATCGGGGGGATCAGCCCCAGCATTTT. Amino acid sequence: CAWTDRGDQPQHF. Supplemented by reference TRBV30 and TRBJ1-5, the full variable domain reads SQTIHQWPATLVQPVGSPLSLECTVEGTSNPNLYWYRQAAGRGLQLLFYSVGIGQISSEVPQNLSASRPQDRQFILSSKKLLLSDSGFYLCAWTDRGDQPQHFGDGTRLSIL.